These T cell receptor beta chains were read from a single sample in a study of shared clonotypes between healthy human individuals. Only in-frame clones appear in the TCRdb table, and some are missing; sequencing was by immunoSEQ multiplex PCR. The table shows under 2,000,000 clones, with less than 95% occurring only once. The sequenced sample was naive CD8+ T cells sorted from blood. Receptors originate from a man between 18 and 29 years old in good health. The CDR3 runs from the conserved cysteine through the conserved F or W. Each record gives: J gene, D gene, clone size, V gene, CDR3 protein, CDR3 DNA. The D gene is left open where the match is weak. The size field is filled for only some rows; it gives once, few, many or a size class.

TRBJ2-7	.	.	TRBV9	CASSAALDHEQYF	TGTGCCAGCAGCGCGGCTCTTGACCACGAGCAGTACTTC
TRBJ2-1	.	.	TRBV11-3	CASSFGVSSYNEQFF	TGTGCCAGCAGCTTCGGGGTCAGCTCCTACAATGAGCAGTTCTTC
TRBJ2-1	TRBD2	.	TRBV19	CASSYSGSTYNEQFF	TGTGCCAGTAGTTATAGCGGGAGTACGTACAATGAGCAGTTCTTC
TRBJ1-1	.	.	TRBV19	CASSISGVSGNTEAFF	TGTGCCAGTAGTATATCAGGGGTCTCTGGGAACACTGAAGCTTTCTTT
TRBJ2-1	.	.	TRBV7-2	CASSTDWWGDNEQFF	TGTGCCAGCAGCACCGACTGGTGGGGGGACAATGAGCAGTTCTTC
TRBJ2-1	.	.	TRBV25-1	CASSPTGPRDNEQFF	TGTGCCAGCAGTCCTACAGGGCCGCGGGACAATGAGCAGTTCTTC
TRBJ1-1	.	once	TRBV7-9	CASIPSEGTEAFF	TGTGCCAGCATCCCCAGTGAGGGGACTGAAGCTTTCTTT
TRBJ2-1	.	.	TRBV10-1	CASSGRGIWDEQFF	TGCGCCAGCAGTGGTAGGGGGATTTGGGATGAGCAGTTCTTC
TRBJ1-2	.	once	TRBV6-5	CASSFAENYGYTF	TGTGCCAGCAGTTTCGCAGAGAACTATGGCTACACCTTC
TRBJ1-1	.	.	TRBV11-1	CASSLLDEDTEAFF	TGTGCCAGCAGCTTGTTGGATGAGGACACTGAAGCTTTCTTT
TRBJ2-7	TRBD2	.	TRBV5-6	CASSRGAGVDQYF	TGTGCCAGCAGTCGAGGAGCGGGAGTGGATCAGTACTTC
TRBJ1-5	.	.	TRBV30	CAWAEGSGNQPQHF	TGTGCCTGGGCAGAAGGGAGCGGCAATCAGCCCCAGCATTTT
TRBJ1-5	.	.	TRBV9	CASSVAGNSNQPQHF	TGTGCCAGCAGCGTAGCAGGGAATAGCAATCAGCCCCAGCATTTT
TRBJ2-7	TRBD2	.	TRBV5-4	CASMGGTASSYEQYF	TGTGCCAGCATGGGGGGGACGGCGAGCTCCTACGAGCAGTACTTC
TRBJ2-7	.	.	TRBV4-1	CASSYLTGAYEQYF	TGCGCCAGCAGCTACCTGACAGGAGCCTACGAGCAGTACTTC
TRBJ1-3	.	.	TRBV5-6	CASSALEGDTIYF	TGTGCCAGCAGCGCATTAGAGGGGGACACCATATATTTT